This TCR beta chain was profiled in a study of T cell responses to AZD1222 COVID-19 vaccine. Overall study findings and caveats: Seropositive at baseline were only six AZD1222 recipients. Females outnumbered males among donors, who were mostly white British; clonal diversity was possibly underestimated.

In this sample, this clone turned up a few times. Antigen specificity is unknown. Per germline, CDR1 MNHEY and CDR2 SVGEGT. V shed 2 bases and J shed 0 bases, with 8 bases lying between them. The CDR3 covers 16 residues. Measured with immunoSEQ multiplex PCR; TCRdb has only the in-frame clones, and not every one. In the table there are 100,000 to 130,000 clones, around 87% of which are singletons. This clonotype originated in an adult in good health. The chain recombines TRBV6-2 or TRBV6-3 with TRBJ2-6; TRBD1 or TRBD2 may be the D gene (5 bases each). This material consisted of peripheral blood, taken on day 0 of AZD1222 vaccination. The CDR3 coding sequence is TGTGCCAGCAGTTACGGGGACGGCTCTGGGGCCAACGTCCTGACTTTC. It is translated as CASSYGDGSGANVLTF.